These T cell receptor beta chains were read from a single sample in a study of cytomegalovirus exposure and HLA in healthy donors. TCRdb keeps only in-frame clones here, not all; method: immunoSEQ multiplex PCR. The repertoire holds 120,000 or so clones, with more than 15% as singletons. The sequenced material came from PBMCs. The source of these receptors is a female donor in good health and CMV-seropositive. CDR3s leave out the opening cysteine and the closing phenylalanine or tryptophan.

>TRBJ2-1|TRBV2
ASRPGQGKEFEQF
>TRBJ1-1|TRBV9
ASSVTGMNTEAF
>TRBJ2-7|TRBV5-1
ASSLGRLAGNEQY
>TRBJ1-1|TRBV19
ASSTGTRGTEAF
>TRBJ2-1|TRBV2
ASSEDLKGLAGGRIGYNEQF
>TRBJ2-5|TRBV11-3
ASSPGTGRAVETQY
>TRBJ2-3|TRBV4-1
ASSQVTSGGSTDTQY
>TRBJ1-3|TRBV7-9
ASSPTGDEHTIY
>TRBJ2-7|TRBV2
ASSGGLMEQY
>TRBJ2-5|TRBV5-6
ASSYNPGTPEGETQY
>TRBJ2-7|TRBV28
ASISTSATYEQY
>TRBJ2-6|TRBV6-4
ASSPGQSGANVLT
>TRBJ2-7|TRBV30
AWSGLAGSEQY
>TRBJ2-7|TRBV28
ASHGSRAPYEQY
>TRBJ1-2|TRBV6-5
ASSKGRAYYGYT
>TRBJ1-5|TRBV7-9
ASSLVGQVGNQPQH
>TRBJ1-5|TRBV19
ASSPRQHSNQPQH